This TCR beta chain was observed in a study of T cells after posttransplantation cyclophosphamide. This clone was seen repeatedly, ten times or more. Its antigen is undetermined. Sequencing used immunoSEQ multiplex PCR; TCRdb keeps in-frame clones, though not all of them. Altogether around 26,000 clones were found in the sample, and no singletons occur. The CDR3 totals 15 residues. Trimming removed 4 bases from V and 7 bases from J; junction bases left unmatched: 9. The germline CDR1 and CDR2 sequences are MNHEY and SVGAGI. General study points: Skin or GI-infiltrating T cells shared few TRB sequences with blood.

J is TRBJ2-1 and V is TRBV6-5; 8 bases match TRBD2. The sample was PBMCs. This TCR derives from a woman between 50 and 59 years old in good health, CMV-negative, and a related stem cell transplant donor. CDR3 sequence: CASSSPSGSGNEQFF. In DNA form, the CDR3 reads TGTGCCAGCAGTTCCCCTAGCGGGTCTGGGAATGAGCAGTTCTTC.